Listed here is a single T cell receptor (beta chain). The antigen it recognizes is unknown. No base quality information exists; no much larger clone differs at one position. CD8 naive samples consisted of CD45RO-negative cells that were positively selected for CCR7, yielding a CD45RA+CCR7+ population without TemRA cells. Healthy HIV-negative adults with no recently reported acute infections or vaccinations were included as donors. Every donor was a Caucasian adult residing in Nashville, Tennessee, USA. Blood was collected by leukapheresis, and PBMCs were isolated by Ficoll-Histopaque density gradient centrifugation and then cryopreserved in liquid nitrogen vapor phase. Purity and quantity of every magnetically sorted T cell population were checked by analytical flow cytometry. Genomic DNA was isolated from each sorted fraction and quantified by UV absorbance on a Nanodrop 2000c. TCR CDR3 regions were amplified from genomic DNA by multiplex PCR using the deep immunoSEQ assay. For each cell subset, the extracted genomic DNA was distributed evenly across all wells of several immunoSEQ 96-well plates, and each plate served as one replicate. For sorted subsets, each replicate PCR was loaded with around 220 ng genomic DNA, equivalent to about 30,000 T cell genomes. The purified libraries were quantified using a Qubit 3.0 fluorometer, sized with a Bioanalyzer 2100, and then quantified again using the KAPA Library Quantification kit. Every immunoSEQ 96-well plate was sequenced on a separate single-read 150-cycle Illumina NextSeq 550 flow cell. In the original analysis: Because the immunoSEQ output held only junctional sequences and lacked quality scores, the filtering could not match the filtering applied to full-length reads. To assign V/J genes and CDR3, sequences were annotated using PyIR, a Python wrapper for IgBLAST v1.9, with IMGT germline references. Reads with weak V/J assignments (E-value above 1e-6), missing CDR3, stop codons, out-of-frame junctions, or ambiguous translated residues were removed. V3J clonotypes were defined by identical inferred V gene, J gene, and CDR3 amino acid sequence. The percentage overlap between two repertoires was calculated by dividing the number of shared unique clonotypes by the size of the smaller repertoire. RTK rarefaction, the Chao1 estimator, and Recon v2.1 estimates of unobserved clonotypes were used to assess repertoire richness. For all TCRbeta clonotypes obtained by the gDNA method from several donors, generation probabilities were computed with OLGA. TCRdb provides this immuneACCESS table in a form limited to in-frame rearrangements. Some clones are lacking; in checked studies, under half of them reflect an unresolved V gene, and why the rest are absent is not known. That table supplies the V and J calls and clone size; D and trimming were determined from the DNA. The sample yields about 2.1 million clones; about 92% were counted once. More than 1.5% of the sample belongs to the ten largest clones.

The source of the sample is a study of shared clonotypes between healthy human individuals (dated by TCRdb to the early 2020s). About the full investigation: The cohort included three men and two women between 18 and 49 years of age. For each donor, CD4 naive and CD4 memory were each given three plates, CD8 naive was given two plates, and CD8 memory was given one plate. The study deeply sequenced blood TCR repertoires of about 5 healthy adults to estimate repertoire size and the extent of clonotype sharing between individuals. Libraries were prepared and TCR repertoires were sequenced by different laboratories using diverse techniques, in order to increase sequencing depth and limit assay-specific biases. Leukapheresis yielded between about 0.85 and 10 billion PBMCs per donor.

Paper-wide results and their limitations: Clonotypes shared by all four sorted-subset donors showed higher generation probabilities than non-shared clonotypes. Pairwise subsampling indicated that sequencing depth was expected to affect the degree of clonotype sharing among donors. Sharing across a few donors was observed for approximately 5% of naive CD4, under 4% of naive CD8, about 2.3% of memory CD4, and around 0.4% of memory CD8 clonotypes. Naive subsets generally had larger estimated clonotype richness than memory subsets. Rarefaction of sorted-subset datasets indicated incomplete sequencing despite the large sequencing depth. Sampling was limited to blood, and TCR repertoires in tissue likely differ from TCR repertoires in blood. Because the study included only a small number of donors, the genetic and exposure-history diversity represented was limited.

The source is a man aged 18 to 35 in good health. Some clones in this sample may be carry-over from other donors' samples. The sequenced sample was naive CD8+ T cells from PBMCs. The sample's cell subset or site label, in plain terms: CD45RA+CCR7+.

The CDR3 reads as follows: CASSPLWTGRAGDYEQYF. The DNA reads as follows: TGTGCCAGCAGTCCGCTTTGGACAGGAAGGGCTGGGGACTACGAGCAGTACTTC. The V gene is TRBV28 and the J gene is TRBJ2-7; 7 bases in the middle match TRBD1. According to the germline V gene, CDR1 reads MDHEN and CDR2 reads SYDVKM. Unmatched junction bases come to 19, with V trimmed by 5 bases and J by 3 bases. Inclusive of the bounding cysteine and phenylalanine, the CDR3 is 18 residues long. The retained sequence is limited to the CDR3, 54 bases, with the frame set at the first base.